This entry lists 19 T cell receptor beta chains sequenced from one sample in a study of cytomegalovirus exposure and HLA in healthy donors. Amplification used 60 Vbeta primers and 13 Jbeta primers. Measured with immunoSEQ multiplex PCR; TCRdb has only the in-frame clones, and not every one. Here the sample spans roughly 120,000 clones, roughly 80% being singletons. Material: PBMCs. The receptors originated from a woman in her forties in good health and CMV-seronegative.

This chain links TRBV11-3 with TRBJ2-7; 7 bases line up with TRBD1. This CDR3 contains 13 residues. CDR1 and CDR2 from the germline V gene are SGHNT and YENEEA. The V and J ends lost 5 bases and 3 bases, in that order; junction bases with no gene match: 4. The CDR3 reads CASSRQGIYEQYF. CDR3 in DNA: TGTGCCAGCAGCCGACAGGGTATCTACGAGCAGTACTTC.

CDR3 nucleotide sequence: TGTGCCAGCAGCCCTGGACAGGTGGTTAGTTATGGCTACACCTTC. Encoded protein: CASSPGQVVSYGYTF. V is TRBV5-4 and J is TRBJ1-2, with 7 positions matching TRBD1. Looked up from germline, CDR1 is SGHNT and CDR2 is YYREEE (reference sequence). This CDR3 contains 15 residues. V shed 4 bases and J 5 bases; nucleotides not matched to a gene: 11.

The genes are TRBV2 and TRBJ1-2, with D unresolved. This CDR3 comprises 13 residues. Germline V gene sequence: CDR1 SNHLY, CDR2 FYNNEI. The V end lost 9 bases, the J end lost 8 bases, and 19 bases lay between the germline ends. This CDR3 reads CASTGRSGLGYTF. Here the CDR3 DNA reads TGTGCCAGTACCGGGAGATCGGGTTTAGGCTACACCTTC. The entire variable domain, with the rest obtained from reference TRBV2 and TRBJ1-2, is as follows: EPEVTQTPSHQVTQMGQEVILRCVPISNHLYFYWYRQILGQKVEFLVSFYNNEISEKSEIFDDQFSVERPDGSNFTLKIRSTKLEDSAMYFCASTGRSGLGYTFGSGTRLTVV.

V is TRBV2 and J is TRBJ2-5; the D gene is possibly TRBD2 (6 bases). Germline CDR1 SNHLY, CDR2 FYNNEI. V was clipped by 8 bases and J by 5 bases, with 15 bases between them. The length of the CDR3 is 13 residues. CDR3 DNA sequence: TGTGCCAGCGCTGGGCCCAGCGGGGAGACCCAGTACTTC. It yields the protein CASAGPSGETQYF. The full variable domain, rest sourced from reference TRBV2 and TRBJ2-5, is EPEVTQTPSHQVTQMGQEVILRCVPISNHLYFYWYRQILGQKVEFLVSFYNNEISEKSEIFDDQFSVERPDGSNFTLKIRSTKLEDSAMYFCASAGPSGETQYFGPGTRLLVL.

This clone was counted a few times. The rearrangement joins TRBV4-3 to TRBJ1-1, with 7 bases that match TRBD1. From germline, CDR1 is LGHNA and CDR2 YSLEER. V gave up 4 bases and J gave up 5 bases; unmatched junction bases: 4. The CDR3 covers 13 residues. The CDR3 DNA reads TGCGCCAGCAGCCCGACAGGGAGGACTGAAGCTTTCTTT. It translates to CASSPTGRTEAFF.

This clone appeared once. The chain employs TRBV11-2 and TRBJ1-1; no firm D call. Trimming took 3 bases from V and 5 from J, leaving 19 bases between them. The germline V gene encodes CDR1 SGHAT and CDR2 FQNNGV. This CDR3 region has 16 residues. The CDR3 sequence: CASSFGTGSLGTEAFF. For the CDR3, the DNA is TGTGCCAGCAGCTTTGGAACGGGGTCCCTTGGGACTGAAGCTTTCTTT.

This clone occurred once. At one end, the junction sequence differs from germline, possibly due to a read error. This chain joins TRBV7-9 and TRBJ2-1; D is perhaps TRBD1 (6 bases). In germline, CDR1 is SEHNR, CDR2 FQNEAQ (reference sequence). This CDR3 is 16 amino acids long. CDR3 bases: TGTTCCAGCAGCTTAAGTTCTGGGGGCCCCTACAATGAGCAGTTCTTC. Protein product: CSSSLSSGGPYNEQFF.

The J gene is TRBJ2-7, the V gene TRBV19; D is uncertain. CDR3 length: 13 amino acids. Germline V gene lookup returns CDR1 LNHDA and CDR2 SQIVND (reference sequence). V lost 3 bases, J lost 0 bases, and 6 bases lay in between. This CDR3 reads CASSIQISYEQYF. CDR3 nucleotide sequence: TGTGCCAGTAGTATTCAGATCTCCTACGAGCAGTACTTC.

V usage is TRBV7-6 and J usage is TRBJ2-7; the match to TRBD1 covers 7 bases. This CDR3 is built from 15 residues. Trimming cost V 4 bases and J 3 bases; bases outside gene matches: 9. Germline V gene lookup returns CDR1 SGHVS and CDR2 FNYEAQ. In DNA, the CDR3 is TGTGCCAGCAGCTCCTGGGACAGTGAAGGCTACGAGCAGTACTTC. As protein: CASSSWDSEGYEQYF. The complete variable domain, with remaining parts taken from reference TRBV7-6 and TRBJ2-7, reads GAGVSQSPRYKVTKRGQDVALRCDPISGHVSLYWYRQALGQGPEFLTYFNYEAQQDKSGLPNDRFSAERPEGSISTLTIQRTEQRDSAMYRCASSSWDSEGYEQYFGPGTRLTVT.

The chain employs TRBV25-1 and TRBJ1-6; D is uncertain. V was cut by 3 bases and J by 0 bases, with 6 bases left in between. The CDR3 loop spans 15 amino acids. The germline CDR1 and CDR2 sequences are MGHDK and SYGVNS. CDR3 DNA: TGTGCCAGCAGTGAGATGAGCTCCTATAATTCACCCCTCCACTTT. As protein: CASSEMSSYNSPLHF.

This clone was detected a few times. V usage is TRBV27 and J usage is TRBJ2-1, with 13 bases that match TRBD2. This CDR3 is built from 16 residues. With 4 bases clipped from V and 7 bases from J, the junction kept 7 bases outside the gene matches. Germline V gene lookup returns CDR1 MNHEY and CDR2 SMNVEV (reference sequence). The CDR3 here is CASSSILAGGLNEQFF. CDR3 bases: TGTGCCAGCAGTTCAATACTAGCGGGGGGGCTTAATGAGCAGTTCTTC.

V gene TRBV27 combines with J gene TRBJ2-5; possible D gene TRBD1, 5 bases. The CDR3 runs 13 residues. Trimming pared 6 bases from V and 5 bases from J, leaving 13 bases between. The germline V gene encodes CDR1 MNHEY and CDR2 SMNVEV (reference sequence). The CDR3 nucleotides are TGTGCCAGCAGCCTCCAGGGTGGTGAGACCCAGTACTTC. This sequence encodes CASSLQGGETQYF.

This chain joins TRBV9 and TRBJ2-3; 9 nucleotides agree with TRBD2. Germline CDR1 is SGDLS and CDR2 is YYNGEE. V dropped 0 bases and J dropped 2; count of bases not matched to a gene: 4. The CDR3 extends over 16 amino acids. Here the CDR3 reads CASSVGLAGITDTQYF. CDR3 nucleotides: TGTGCCAGCAGCGTAGGGCTAGCGGGGATCACAGATACGCAGTATTTT.

The CDR3 bases are TGTGCCAGTAGTCCCGCGGGACAGGGGGCCGGTGAAGCTTTCTTT. Its protein product is CASSPAGQGAGEAFF. The chain has TRBV19 and TRBJ1-1; 12 bases map to TRBD1. This CDR3 has 15 residues. Trimming at V came to 5 bases and at J to 7 bases, leaving 8 bases not matched to a gene. Germline V CDR1 and CDR2: LNHDA, SQIVND (reference sequence). Combining the CDR3 with reference TRBV19 and TRBJ1-1 gives the whole variable domain DGGITQSPKYLFRKEGQNVTLSCEQNLNHDAMYWYRQDPGQGLRLIYYSQIVNDFQKGDIAEGYSVSREKKESFPLTVTSAQKNPTAFYLCASSPAGQGAGEAFFGQGTRLTVV.

This clone was observed a few times. The V and J genes are TRBV7-9 and TRBJ2-7; 9 nucleotides match TRBD1. The germline V gene encodes CDR1 SEHNR and CDR2 FQNEAQ (reference sequence). This CDR3 comprises 17 residues. Trimming removed 5 bases from V and 1 base from J; junction bases left unmatched: 12. CDR3 amino acids: CASSPSRDRVSSYEQYF. CDR3 nucleotide sequence: TGTGCCAGCAGCCCGAGCCGGGACAGGGTTTCGTCCTACGAGCAGTACTTC.

CDR3 sequence (DNA): TGTGCCAGCAGCTTAGACGGACTAGCGGGGGAGACCCAGTACTTC. This sequence encodes CASSLDGLAGETQYF. V usage is TRBV7-2 and J usage is TRBJ2-5, with 12 bases that match TRBD2. Unmatched junction bases numbered 2, after V lost 1 base and J lost 5 bases. The CDR3 loop spans 15 amino acids. CDR1 and CDR2 from the germline V gene are SGHTA and FQGNSA.

This clone was seen a handful of times. The chain joins TRBV5-1 to TRBJ2-7, with 9 bases identical to TRBD2. Losses at the gene ends were 0 bases for V and 4 bases for J; bases not matched to a gene: 5. Germline V CDR1 and CDR2: SGHRS, YFSETQ. This CDR3 comprises 15 residues. As DNA, the CDR3 is TGCGCCAGCAGCTTGGCCCGTCTAGCGGGGTACGAGCAGTACTTC. Its translation is CASSLARLAGYEQYF.

This sequence joins TRBV25-1 and TRBJ2-3, with a tentative D call TRBD2 (6 bases). This CDR3 is 17 amino acids long. Germline CDR1 is MGHDK and CDR2 is SYGVNS. Deletions cut 2 bases from V and 1 base from J, with 16 bases between. CDR3 loop: CASSESPSAGGTDTQYF. The CDR3 region has the DNA TGTGCCAGCAGTGAAAGTCCTAGCGCTGGGGGCACAGATACGCAGTATTTT.

The rearrangement links TRBV10-3 to TRBJ1-1; D unclear. The CDR3 consists of 15 residues. Trimming removed 2 bases at V and 0 bases at J, with 10 bases between. Germline lookup yields CDR1 ENHRY and CDR2 SYGVKD. The CDR3 nucleotides are TGTGCCATCAGTGAGCTGAGGGTGGTGAACACTGAAGCTTTCTTT. This encodes CAISELRVVNTEAFF.